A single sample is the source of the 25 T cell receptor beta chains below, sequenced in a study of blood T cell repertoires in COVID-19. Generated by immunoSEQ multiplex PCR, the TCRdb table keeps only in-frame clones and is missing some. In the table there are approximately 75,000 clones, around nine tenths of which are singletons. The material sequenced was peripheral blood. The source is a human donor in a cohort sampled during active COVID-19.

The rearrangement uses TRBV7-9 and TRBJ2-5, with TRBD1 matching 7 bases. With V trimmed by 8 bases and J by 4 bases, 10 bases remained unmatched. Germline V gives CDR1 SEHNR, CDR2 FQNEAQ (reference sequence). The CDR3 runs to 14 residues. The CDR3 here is CASALPNRGETQYF. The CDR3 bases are TGTGCCAGCGCCCTTCCTAACAGGGGAGAGACCCAGTACTTC.

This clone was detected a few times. CDR3 in amino acids: CAWSVGGQETQYF. The DNA of the CDR3 is TGTGCCTGGAGTGTAGGGGGCCAAGAGACCCAGTACTTC. The chain carries TRBV30 and TRBJ2-5; possibly TRBD1 for D (6 bases). Germline CDR1 and CDR2: GTSNPN and SVGIG (reference sequence). This CDR3 region has 13 residues. V shed 0 bases and J shed 1 base, with 6 bases lying between them.

The CDR3 DNA reads as TGTGCCAGCAGCCCGTGGACAGATTACGAGCAGTACTTC. Translating gives CASSPWTDYEQYF. This chain connects TRBV9 to TRBJ2-7; D might be TRBD1 (6 bases). The CDR3 spans 13 residues. Trimming took off 4 bases at V and 4 bases at J, with 12 bases between the two ends. CDR1 and CDR2 (germline): SGDLS, YYNGEE.

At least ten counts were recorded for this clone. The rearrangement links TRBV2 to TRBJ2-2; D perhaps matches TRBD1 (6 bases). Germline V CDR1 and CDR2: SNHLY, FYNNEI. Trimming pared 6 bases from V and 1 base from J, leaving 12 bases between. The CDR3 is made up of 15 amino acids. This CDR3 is CASRTGTLNTGELFF. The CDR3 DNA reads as TGTGCCAGCAGGACCGGGACACTGAACACCGGGGAGCTGTTTTTT. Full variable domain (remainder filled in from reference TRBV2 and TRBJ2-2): EPEVTQTPSHQVTQMGQEVILRCVPISNHLYFYWYRQILGQKVEFLVSFYNNEISEKSEIFDDQFSVERPDGSNFTLKIRSTKLEDSAMYFCASRTGTLNTGELFFGEGSRLTVL.

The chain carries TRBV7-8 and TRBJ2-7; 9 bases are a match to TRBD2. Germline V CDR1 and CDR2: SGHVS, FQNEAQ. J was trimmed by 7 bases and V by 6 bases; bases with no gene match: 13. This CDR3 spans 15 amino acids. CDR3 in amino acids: CASRAIAGDLREQYF. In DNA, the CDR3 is TGTGCCAGCAGGGCGATAGCGGGGGACCTTCGAGAGCAGTACTTC.

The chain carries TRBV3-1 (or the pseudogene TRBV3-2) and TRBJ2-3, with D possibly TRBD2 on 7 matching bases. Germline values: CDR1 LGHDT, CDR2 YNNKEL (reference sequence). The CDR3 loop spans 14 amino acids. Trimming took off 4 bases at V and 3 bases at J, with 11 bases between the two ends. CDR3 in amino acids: CASSPEGGTDTQYF. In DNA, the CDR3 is TGTGCCAGCAGCCCTGAGGGGGGGACAGATACGCAGTATTTT.

The CDR3 is CASSPDPGSSGYTF. For the CDR3, the DNA is TGTGCCAGCAGCCCAGACCCAGGGTCGTCGGGCTACACCTTC. The chain joins TRBV16 to TRBJ1-2, with D maybe TRBD1 (5 bases). Germline CDR1 KGHSY, CDR2 FQNENV. V lost 4 bases and J lost 8, with 17 bases in between. The CDR3 loop spans 14 amino acids.

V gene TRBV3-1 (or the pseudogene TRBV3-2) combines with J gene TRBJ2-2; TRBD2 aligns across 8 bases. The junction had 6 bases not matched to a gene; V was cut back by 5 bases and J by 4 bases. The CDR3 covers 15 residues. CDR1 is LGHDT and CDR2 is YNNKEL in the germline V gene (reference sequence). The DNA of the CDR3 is TGTGCCAGCAGCAGGCGGGGGGCCATCACCGGGGAGCTGTTTTTT. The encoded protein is CASSRRGAITGELFF.

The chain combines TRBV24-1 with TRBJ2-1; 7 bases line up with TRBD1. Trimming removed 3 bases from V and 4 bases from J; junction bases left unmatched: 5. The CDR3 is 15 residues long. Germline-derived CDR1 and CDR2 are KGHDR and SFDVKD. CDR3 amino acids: CATSDNRGSYNEQFF. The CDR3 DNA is TGTGCCACCAGTGATAACAGGGGATCATACAATGAGCAGTTCTTC.

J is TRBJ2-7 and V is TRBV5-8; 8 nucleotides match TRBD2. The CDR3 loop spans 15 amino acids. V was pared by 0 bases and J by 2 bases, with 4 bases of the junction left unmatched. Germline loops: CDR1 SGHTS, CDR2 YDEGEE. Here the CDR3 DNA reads TGTGCCAGCAGCTTGGGGACGGGGGGGGCCTACGAGCAGTACTTC. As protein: CASSLGTGGAYEQYF. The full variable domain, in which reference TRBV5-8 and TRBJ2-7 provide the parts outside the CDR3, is EAGVTQSPTHLIKTRGQQATLRCSPISGHTSVYWYQQALGLGLQFLLWYDEGEERNRGNFPPRFSGRQFPNYSSELNVNALELEDSALYLCASSLGTGGAYEQYFGPGTRLTVT.

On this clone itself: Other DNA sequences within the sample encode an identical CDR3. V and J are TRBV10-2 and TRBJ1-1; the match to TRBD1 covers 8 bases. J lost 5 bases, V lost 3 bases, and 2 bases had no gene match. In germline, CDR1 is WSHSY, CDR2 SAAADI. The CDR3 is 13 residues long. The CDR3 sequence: CASSEQGGTEAFF. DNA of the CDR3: TGCGCCAGCAGTGAACAGGGGGGTACTGAAGCTTTCTTT.

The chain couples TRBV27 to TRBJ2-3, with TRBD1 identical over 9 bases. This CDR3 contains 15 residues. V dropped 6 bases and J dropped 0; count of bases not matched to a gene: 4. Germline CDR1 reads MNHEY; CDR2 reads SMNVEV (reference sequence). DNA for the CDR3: TGTGCCAGCAGACCTACAGGGGGCAGCACAGATACGCAGTATTTT. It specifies CASRPTGGSTDTQYF.

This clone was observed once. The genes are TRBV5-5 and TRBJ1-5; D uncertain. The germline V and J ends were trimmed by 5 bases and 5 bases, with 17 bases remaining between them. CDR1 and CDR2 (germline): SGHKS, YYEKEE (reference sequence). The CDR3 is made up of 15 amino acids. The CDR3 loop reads CASSLMSAGDQPQHF. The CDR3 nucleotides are TGTGCCAGCAGTCTCATGTCCGCTGGAGATCAGCCCCAGCATTTT.

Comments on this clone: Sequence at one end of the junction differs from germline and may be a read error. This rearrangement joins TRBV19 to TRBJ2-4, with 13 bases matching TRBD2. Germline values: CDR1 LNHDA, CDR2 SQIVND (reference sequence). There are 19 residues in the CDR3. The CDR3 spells CASSNRATSGGEAKNIQYF. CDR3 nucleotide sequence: TGTGCCAGCAGTAATAGGGCTACTAGCGGGGGGGAGGCCAAAAACATTCAGTACTTC.

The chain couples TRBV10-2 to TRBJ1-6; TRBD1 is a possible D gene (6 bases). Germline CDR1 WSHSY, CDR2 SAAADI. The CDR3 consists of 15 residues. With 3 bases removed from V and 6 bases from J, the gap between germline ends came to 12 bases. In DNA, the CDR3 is TGCGCCAGCAGTGACAGAGACAGGATTAATTCACCCCTCCACTTT. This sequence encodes CASSDRDRINSPLHF.

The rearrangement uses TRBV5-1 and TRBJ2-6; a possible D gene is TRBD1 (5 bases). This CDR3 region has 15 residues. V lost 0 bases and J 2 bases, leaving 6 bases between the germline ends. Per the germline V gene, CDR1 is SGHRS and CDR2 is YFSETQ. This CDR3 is CASSLGQPGANVLTF. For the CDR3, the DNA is TGCGCCAGCAGCTTGGGACAGCCTGGGGCCAACGTCCTGACTTTC.

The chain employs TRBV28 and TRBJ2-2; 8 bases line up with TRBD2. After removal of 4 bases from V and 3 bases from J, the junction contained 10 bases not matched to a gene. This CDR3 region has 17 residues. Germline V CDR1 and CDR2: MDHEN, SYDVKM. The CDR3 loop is CASSWRQRGSYTGELFF. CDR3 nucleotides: TGTGCCAGCAGTTGGAGGCAGCGGGGGTCATACACCGGGGAGCTGTTTTTT.

The CDR3 DNA follows: TGCGCCAGCAGCTTGGGATCAGGGACCTACAATGAGCAGTTCTTC. Translated: CASSLGSGTYNEQFF. This rearrangement joins TRBV5-1 to TRBJ2-1; tentatively, D is TRBD1 (5 bases). Trimming stripped 0 bases from V and 2 bases from J, with 9 bases between. Germline V gives CDR1 SGHRS, CDR2 YFSETQ. CDR3 size: 15 residues. The full variable domain, completed using reference TRBV5-1 and TRBJ2-1, is KAGVTQTPRYLIKTRGQQVTLSCSPISGHRSVSWYQQTPGQGLQFLFEYFSETQRNKGNFPGRFSGRQFSNSRSEMNVSTLELGDSALYLCASSLGSGTYNEQFFGPGTRLTVL.

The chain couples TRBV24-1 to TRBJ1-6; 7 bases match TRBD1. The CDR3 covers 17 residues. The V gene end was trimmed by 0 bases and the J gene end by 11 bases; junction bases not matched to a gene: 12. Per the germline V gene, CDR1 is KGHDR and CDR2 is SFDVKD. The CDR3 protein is CATSDLPLTGLDPPLHF. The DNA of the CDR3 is TGTGCCACCAGTGATTTGCCCTTGACAGGGTTGGATCCACCCCTCCACTTT.

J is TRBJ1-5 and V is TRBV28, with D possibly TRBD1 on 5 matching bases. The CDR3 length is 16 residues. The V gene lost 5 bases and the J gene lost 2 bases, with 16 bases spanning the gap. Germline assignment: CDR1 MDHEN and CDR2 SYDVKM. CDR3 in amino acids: CASSLPVGGGNQPQHF. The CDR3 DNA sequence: TGTGCCAGCAGTCTTCCTGTGGGGGGAGGCAATCAGCCCCAGCATTTT.

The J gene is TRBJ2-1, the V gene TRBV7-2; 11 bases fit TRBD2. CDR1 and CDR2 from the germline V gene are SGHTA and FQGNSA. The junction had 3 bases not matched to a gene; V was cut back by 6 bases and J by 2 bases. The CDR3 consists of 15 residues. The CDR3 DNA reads TGTGCCAGCAGTCTTAGCGGGGGGGCCTACAATGAGCAGTTCTTC. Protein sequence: CASSLSGGAYNEQFF.

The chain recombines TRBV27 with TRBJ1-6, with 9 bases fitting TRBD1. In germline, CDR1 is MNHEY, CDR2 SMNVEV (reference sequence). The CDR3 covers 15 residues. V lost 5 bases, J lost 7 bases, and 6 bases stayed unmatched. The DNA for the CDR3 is TGTGCCAGCAGTATCGACAGGGGGAGGAATTCACCCCTCCACTTT. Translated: CASSIDRGRNSPLHF.

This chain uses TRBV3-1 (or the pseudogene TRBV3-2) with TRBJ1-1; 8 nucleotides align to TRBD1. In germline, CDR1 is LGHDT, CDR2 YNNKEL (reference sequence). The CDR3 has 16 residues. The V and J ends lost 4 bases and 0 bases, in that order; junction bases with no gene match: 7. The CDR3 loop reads CASSRTGTIMNTEAFF. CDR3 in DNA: TGTGCCAGCAGCCGGACAGGGACAATTATGAACACTGAAGCTTTCTTT.

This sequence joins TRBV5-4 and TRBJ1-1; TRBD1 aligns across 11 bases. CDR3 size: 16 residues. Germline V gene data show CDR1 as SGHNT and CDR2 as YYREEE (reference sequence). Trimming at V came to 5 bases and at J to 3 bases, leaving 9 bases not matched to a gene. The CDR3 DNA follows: TGTGCCAGCAGGCCGGACAGGGGGCGCATAGACACTGAAGCTTTCTTT. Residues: CASRPDRGRIDTEAFF.

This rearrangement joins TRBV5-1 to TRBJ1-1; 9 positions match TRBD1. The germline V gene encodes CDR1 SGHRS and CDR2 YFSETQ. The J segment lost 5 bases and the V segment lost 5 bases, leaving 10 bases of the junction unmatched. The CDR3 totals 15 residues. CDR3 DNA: TGCGCCAGCAGTCTGGCCCCGACAGGGGGGACTGAAGCTTTCTTT. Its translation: CASSLAPTGGTEAFF. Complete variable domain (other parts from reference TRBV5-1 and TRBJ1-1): KAGVTQTPRYLIKTRGQQVTLSCSPISGHRSVSWYQQTPGQGLQFLFEYFSETQRNKGNFPGRFSGRQFSNSRSEMNVSTLELGDSALYLCASSLAPTGGTEAFFGQGTRLTVV.